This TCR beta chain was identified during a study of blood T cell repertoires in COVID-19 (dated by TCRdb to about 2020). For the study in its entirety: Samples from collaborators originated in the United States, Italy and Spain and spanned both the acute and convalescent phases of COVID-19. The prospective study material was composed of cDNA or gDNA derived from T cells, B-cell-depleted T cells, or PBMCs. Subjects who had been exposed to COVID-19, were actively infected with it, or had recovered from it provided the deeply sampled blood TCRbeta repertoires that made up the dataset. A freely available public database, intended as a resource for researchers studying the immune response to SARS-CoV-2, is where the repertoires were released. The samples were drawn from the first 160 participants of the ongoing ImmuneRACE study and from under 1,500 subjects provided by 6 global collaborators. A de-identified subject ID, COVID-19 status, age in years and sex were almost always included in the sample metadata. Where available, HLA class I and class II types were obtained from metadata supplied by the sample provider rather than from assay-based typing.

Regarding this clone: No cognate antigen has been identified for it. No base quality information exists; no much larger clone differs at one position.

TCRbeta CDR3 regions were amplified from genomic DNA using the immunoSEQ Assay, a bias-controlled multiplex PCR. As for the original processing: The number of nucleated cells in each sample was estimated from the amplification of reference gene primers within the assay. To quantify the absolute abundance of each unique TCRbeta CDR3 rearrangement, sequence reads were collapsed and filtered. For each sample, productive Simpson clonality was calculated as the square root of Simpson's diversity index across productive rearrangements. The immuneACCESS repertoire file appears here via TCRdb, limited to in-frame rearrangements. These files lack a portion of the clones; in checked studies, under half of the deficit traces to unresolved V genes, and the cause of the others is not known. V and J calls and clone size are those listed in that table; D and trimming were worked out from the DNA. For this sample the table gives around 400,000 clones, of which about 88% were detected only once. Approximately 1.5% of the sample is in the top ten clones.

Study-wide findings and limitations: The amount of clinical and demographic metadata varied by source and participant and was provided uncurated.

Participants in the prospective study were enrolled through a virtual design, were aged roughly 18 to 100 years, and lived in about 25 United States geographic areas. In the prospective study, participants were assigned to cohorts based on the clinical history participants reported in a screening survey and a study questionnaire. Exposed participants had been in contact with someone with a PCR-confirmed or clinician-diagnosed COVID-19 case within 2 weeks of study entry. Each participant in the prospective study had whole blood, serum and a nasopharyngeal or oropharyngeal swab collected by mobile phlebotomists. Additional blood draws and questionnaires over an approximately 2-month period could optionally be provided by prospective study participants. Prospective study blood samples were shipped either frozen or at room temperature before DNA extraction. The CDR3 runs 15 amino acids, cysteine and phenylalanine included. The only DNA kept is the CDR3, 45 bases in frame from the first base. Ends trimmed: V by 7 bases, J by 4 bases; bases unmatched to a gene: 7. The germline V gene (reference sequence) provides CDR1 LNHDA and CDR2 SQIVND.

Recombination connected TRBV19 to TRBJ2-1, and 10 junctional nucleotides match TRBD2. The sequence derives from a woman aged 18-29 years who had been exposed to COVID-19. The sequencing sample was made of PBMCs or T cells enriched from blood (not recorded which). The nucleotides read TGTGCCAGTAACCCTAGCGGGAGCTTATACAATGAGCAGTTCTTC. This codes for CASNPSGSLYNEQFF.